The source of this TCR beta chain is a study of beta chain features in type 1 diabetes. Study-level results: In all four CD4+ subsets, TCRB CDR3 length was significantly, moderately reduced in type 1 diabetes.

Sorting of CD4+ naive, central memory, regulatory and stem cell-like memory cells was performed via CD45RO/CCR7/CD25/CD127/CD95/CD27. Sequencing targeted expressed TCRB transcripts, as all isolated RNA had been reverse transcribed. Assay: immunoSEQ multiplex PCR; the TCRdb copy retains only in-frame clones and omits some. The data contain 300,000 to 450,000 clones, roughly 21% of them seen just once; the ten biggest clones take up 0.035% to 0.05%. Germline V gives CDR1 SQVTM, CDR2 ANQGSEA. CDR3 size: 14 residues. The junction had 9 bases not matched to a gene; V was cut back by 4 bases and J by 4 bases. This clone was detected a few times. The antigen is not known.

The chain links TRBV29-1 to TRBJ1-2, with 7 bases aligning to TRBD1. Material: naive CD4+ T cells from blood. The TCR was taken from a woman aged 18-29 years in good health. The DNA of the CDR3 is TGCAGCGTTGGAGGAGGCAGGGGGACCTATGGCTACACCTTC. Encoded protein: CSVGGGRGTYGYTF.